This is a list of T cell receptor beta chains from one sample in a study of blood T cells in healthy people across ages. TCRdb re-derived calls from the 5' RACE reads in MiXCR, one entry per CDR3 protein. The sample includes some 940,000 distinct CDR3 sequences, just under 30% of them seen just once. The same specimen was also included in a second study, on T cells of mothers and their children.

The source material was blood. These receptors all stem from a woman in her thirties or forties in good health. CDR3s leave out the opening cysteine and the closing phenylalanine or tryptophan. The D gene is left open where the match is weak.

>TRBJ1-5|TRBV12-3/TRBV12-4|-
ASPPPTLKDKYSNQPQH
>TRBJ2-2|TRBV5-1|-
ASRSRAGTGELF
>TRBJ2-6|TRBV6-6|-
ASRPQTSGANVRT
>TRBJ1-1|TRBV20-1|TRBD1
SARGTGGTEAF
>TRBJ2-7|TRBV21-1|-
ASSSRRTPAKEQY
>TRBJ2-7|TRBV27|-
ASSWGRGGYEQY
>TRBJ2-7|TRBV6-5|-
ASSYMKGYEQY
>TRBJ1-2|TRBV20-1|-
SAQTENKHGYT
>TRBJ1-1|TRBV7-9|-
ASSFPFRAMNTEAF
>TRBJ1-5|TRBV20-1|-
SATGKYSNQPQH
>TRBJ2-1|TRBV7-2|-
ASSLRGALNNEQF
>TRBJ2-6|TRBV7-2|TRBD1
ASSLRGTGWRGAGANVLT
>TRBJ2-7|TRBV7-9|-
ASSLFAQGADYYYYEQY
>TRBJ2-3|TRBV6-5|-
ASSSTLAVHGTQY
>TRBJ1-1|TRBV28|-
ASSLFSVIDRNTEAF
>TRBJ2-2|TRBV10-1|TRBD1
ASLQARRGLTGELF
>TRBJ2-5|TRBV3-1|TRBD2
ASSQGTAGGPRETQY
>TRBJ2-1|TRBV18|TRBD2
ASSPPLAGGPSNEQF
>TRBJ2-5|TRBV3-1|TRBD2
ASSPGTTTLQETQY
>TRBJ2-3|TRBV4-1|TRBD1
ASSHLPGQGTDTQY
>TRBJ1-1|TRBV18|-
ASSQGLPEAF
>TRBJ2-7|TRBV5-1|TRBD2
ASSLEAQGLAGGFDEQY
>TRBJ2-7|TRBV20-1|-
SAALRDSNEQY
>TRBJ1-2|TRBV6-2/TRBV6-3|-
ASSSGPIYGYT
>TRBJ1-2|TRBV28|-
ASSRVKWGYT
>TRBJ1-1|TRBV5-6|-
ASSLVGEAF
>TRBJ1-5|TRBV18|-
ASSPGDTFNQPQH
>TRBJ2-7|TRBV6-5|-
ASSSTRRGNYEQY
>TRBJ2-3|TRBV5-1|-
ASSSGPGSTDTQY
>TRBJ2-7|TRBV12-3/TRBV12-4|TRBD1
AGSLFILGQEY
>TRBJ2-7|TRBV5-1|-
ASSLAPQDLSYEQY
>TRBJ1-5|TRBV28|TRBD1
ASSTQTGGSNQPQH
>TRBJ2-7|TRBV28|-
AGSLLGFSYEQY
>TRBJ1-4|TRBV20-1|TRBD1
SAPTGGGEKLF
>TRBJ2-3|TRBV6-4|-
ASSDSEWEDTQY
>TRBJ2-3|TRBV5-1|TRBD2
ASSLVSGGAETQY
>TRBJ2-7|TRBV5-5|TRBD1
ASSSNRGFSYEQY
>TRBJ2-7|TRBV12-3/TRBV12-4|TRBD1
ASSLLFGQGNLEQY
>TRBJ2-1|TRBV11-2|TRBD2
ASSLEGLAGEQF
>TRBJ1-5|TRBV20-1|-
SATPDSFNQPQH
>TRBJ1-5|TRBV29-1|-
SVSTGFHGNNQPQH
>TRBJ2-3|TRBV4-3|-
ASSQDLSGYTDTQY
>TRBJ2-3|TRBV6-5|TRBD2
ASSYPIAGYTDTQY
>TRBJ2-6|TRBV28|TRBD1
ASRQGAGANVLT
>TRBJ2-2|TRBV20-1|-
SARDQGGRGELF
>TRBJ1-1|TRBV12-3/TRBV12-4|-
ASSFGGGAWAF
>TRBJ1-1|TRBV11-2|TRBD1
ASSQGQANHRNTEAF
>TRBJ2-1|TRBV5-1|TRBD1
ASSLGTGEDDEQF
>TRBJ1-1|TRBV20-1|-
SATHGGGENTEAF